This entry concerns a single T cell receptor beta chain. Its antigen is unknown. The PCR employed 60 Vbeta primers together with 13 Jbeta primers. The method was immunoSEQ multiplex PCR; TCRdb's version includes in-frame clones alone and lacks a portion of them. The sample lists fewer than 200,000 clones; around 79% were seen once. This CDR3 spans 15 amino acids. Trimming stripped 2 bases from V and 2 bases from J, with 9 bases between. Germline loops: CDR1 MNHEY, CDR2 SVGAGI. This sample was taken from a study of cytomegalovirus exposure and HLA in healthy donors. Whole-study context: Earlier, 95 million to 120 million unique TCR beta sequences were recovered from 200 million or so T cells by an analysis.

General observations from the study: Excluded were some V segments that proved indistinguishable, including TRBV6-2 and TRBV6-3.

Input material: PBMCs. The receptor comes from a man younger than 35 in good health and CMV-seronegative. The V and J genes are TRBV6-5 and TRBJ2-2; tentative D call: TRBD2 (6 bases). CDR3 region: CASSYLAYNTGELFF. CDR3 coding DNA: TGTGCCAGCAGTTACCTAGCGTATAACACCGGGGAGCTGTTTTTT.